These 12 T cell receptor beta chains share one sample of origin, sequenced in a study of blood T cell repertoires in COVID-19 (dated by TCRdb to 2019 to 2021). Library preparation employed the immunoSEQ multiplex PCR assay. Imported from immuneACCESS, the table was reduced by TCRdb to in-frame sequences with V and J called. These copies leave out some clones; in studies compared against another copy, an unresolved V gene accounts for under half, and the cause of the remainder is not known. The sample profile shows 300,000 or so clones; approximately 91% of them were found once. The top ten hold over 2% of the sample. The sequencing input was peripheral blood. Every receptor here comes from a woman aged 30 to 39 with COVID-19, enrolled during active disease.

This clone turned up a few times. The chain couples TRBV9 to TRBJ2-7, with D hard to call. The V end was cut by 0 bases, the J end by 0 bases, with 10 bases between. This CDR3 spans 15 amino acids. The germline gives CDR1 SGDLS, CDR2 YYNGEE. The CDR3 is CASSVAAGNSYEQYF. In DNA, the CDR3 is TGTGCCAGCAGCGTAGCAGCAGGCAACTCCTACGAGCAGTACTTC.

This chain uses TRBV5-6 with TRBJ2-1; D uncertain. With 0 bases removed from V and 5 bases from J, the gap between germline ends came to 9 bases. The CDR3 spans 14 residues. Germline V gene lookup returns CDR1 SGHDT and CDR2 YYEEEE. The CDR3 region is CASSLELENNEQFF. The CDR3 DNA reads TGTGCCAGCAGCTTGGAGCTAGAGAACAATGAGCAGTTCTTC.

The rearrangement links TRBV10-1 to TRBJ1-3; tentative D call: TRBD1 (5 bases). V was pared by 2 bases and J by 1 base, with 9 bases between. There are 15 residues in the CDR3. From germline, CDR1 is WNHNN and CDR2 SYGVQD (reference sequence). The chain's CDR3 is CASSEPGTSGNTIYF. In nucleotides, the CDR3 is TGCGCCAGCAGTGAGCCAGGGACTTCTGGAAACACCATATATTTT.

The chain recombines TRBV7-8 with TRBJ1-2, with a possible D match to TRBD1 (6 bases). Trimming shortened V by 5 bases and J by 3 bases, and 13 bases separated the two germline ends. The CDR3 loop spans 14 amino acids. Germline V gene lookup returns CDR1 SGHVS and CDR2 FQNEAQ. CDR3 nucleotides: TGTGCCAGCAGCCCCCGACGGACAGACTATGGCTACACCTTC. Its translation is CASSPRRTDYGYTF.

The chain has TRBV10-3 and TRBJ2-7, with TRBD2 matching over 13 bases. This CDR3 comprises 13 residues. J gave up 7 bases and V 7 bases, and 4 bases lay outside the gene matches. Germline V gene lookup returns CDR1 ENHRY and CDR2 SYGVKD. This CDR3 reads CAITLAGGEEQYF. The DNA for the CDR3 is TGTGCCATCACACTAGCGGGAGGGGAAGAGCAGTACTTC.

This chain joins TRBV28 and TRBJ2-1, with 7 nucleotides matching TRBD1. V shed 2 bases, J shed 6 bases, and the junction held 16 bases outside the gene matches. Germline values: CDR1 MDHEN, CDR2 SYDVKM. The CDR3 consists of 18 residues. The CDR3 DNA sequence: TGTGCCAGCAGTTTACCACAGGGGCCGAGGGGAATGCGCAATGAGCAGTTCTTC. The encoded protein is CASSLPQGPRGMRNEQFF.

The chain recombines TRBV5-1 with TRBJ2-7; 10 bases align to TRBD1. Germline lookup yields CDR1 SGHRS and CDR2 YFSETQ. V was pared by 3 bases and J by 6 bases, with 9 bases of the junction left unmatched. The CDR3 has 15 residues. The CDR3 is CASSSADRGQSEQYF. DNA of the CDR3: TGCGCCAGCAGCTCAGCAGACAGGGGGCAAAGCGAGCAGTACTTC. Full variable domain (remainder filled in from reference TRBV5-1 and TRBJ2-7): KAGVTQTPRYLIKTRGQQVTLSCSPISGHRSVSWYQQTPGQGLQFLFEYFSETQRNKGNFPGRFSGRQFSNSRSEMNVSTLELGDSALYLCASSSADRGQSEQYFGPGTRLTVT.

In nucleotides, the CDR3 is TGTGCCTGGAGTCTCCTCGGGGGCTCTGGAAACACCATATATTTT. Amino acids: CAWSLLGGSGNTIYF. J is TRBJ1-3 and V is TRBV30, with D tentatively TRBD1 (5 bases). The V end lost 2 bases, the J end lost 0 bases, and 11 bases lay between the germline ends. The CDR3 has 15 amino acids. Germline V CDR1 and CDR2: GTSNPN, SVGIG (reference sequence).

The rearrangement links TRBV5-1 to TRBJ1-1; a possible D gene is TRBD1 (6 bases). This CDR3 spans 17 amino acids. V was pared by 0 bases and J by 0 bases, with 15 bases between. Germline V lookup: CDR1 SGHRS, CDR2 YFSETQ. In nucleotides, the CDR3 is TGCGCCAGCAGCTTGGCAGGGGCCCTTCATATGAACACTGAAGCTTTCTTT. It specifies CASSLAGALHMNTEAFF.

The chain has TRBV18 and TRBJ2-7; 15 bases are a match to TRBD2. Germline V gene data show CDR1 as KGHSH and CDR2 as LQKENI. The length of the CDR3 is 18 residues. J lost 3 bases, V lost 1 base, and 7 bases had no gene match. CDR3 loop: CASSPRGLAGGLVYEQYF. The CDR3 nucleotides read TGTGCCAGCTCACCACGGGGACTAGCGGGAGGACTAGTCTACGAGCAGTACTTC.

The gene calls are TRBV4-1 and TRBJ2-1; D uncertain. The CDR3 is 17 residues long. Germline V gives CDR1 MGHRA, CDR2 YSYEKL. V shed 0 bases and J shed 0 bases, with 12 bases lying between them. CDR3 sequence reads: CASSQDREVTSYNEQFF. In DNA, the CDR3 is TGCGCCAGCAGCCAAGATCGAGAGGTGACCTCCTACAATGAGCAGTTCTTC.

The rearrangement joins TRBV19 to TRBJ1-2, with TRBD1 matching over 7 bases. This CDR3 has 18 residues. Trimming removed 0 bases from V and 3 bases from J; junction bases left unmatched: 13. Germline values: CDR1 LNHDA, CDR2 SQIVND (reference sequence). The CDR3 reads CASSIDLFWDRHDYGYTF. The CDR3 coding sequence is TGTGCCAGTAGTATAGATCTATTTTGGGACAGACATGACTATGGCTACACCTTC.